This T cell receptor (beta chain) was recovered during a study of T cells in Graves' hyperthyroidism and ophthalmopathy. Study observations and caveats: In simple terms, a model built on 13 V-J features told ophthalmopathy apart from stable hyperthyroidism.

Amplified regions were TCR beta CDR3 sequences from RNA transcripts. A first-round RT-PCR of the TCR CDR3 used the HTBI primer set. TCRdb analysed the multiplex PCR reads with MiXCR anew, one entry per CDR3 protein. The sample carries 40,000 to 65,000 distinct CDR3 sequences, about half recorded once. Diagnosing involved the use of clinical symptoms, serum thyroxine and TRAb, thyroid ultrasound and orbital computed tomography. Losses at the gene ends were 6 bases for V and 3 bases for J; bases not matched to a gene: 2. The CDR3 runs to 14 residues. In germline, CDR1 is MNHNS, CDR2 SASEGT. This clonotype has a count of ten or more. Its antigen is undetermined.

J is TRBJ2-1 and V is TRBV6-1; 10 bases map to TRBD1. This receptor was identified in a woman in her 50s with Graves' ophthalmopathy. The specimen was blood. DNA for the CDR3: TGTGCCAGCAGCTGGACAGGGGGCTACAATGAGCAGTTCTTC. Translating gives CASSWTGGYNEQFF.